These 18 T cell receptor beta chains were all obtained from the same sample, sequenced in a study of blood T cells in healthy people across ages. Alongside a J-beta primer mix, a sample-barcoded 5' primer served in a second PCR lasting about 7 to 12 cycles. TCRdb redid the calling of the 5' RACE reads with MiXCR, one entry per CDR3 protein. Here the sample spans around 1,000,000 distinct CDR3 sequences, 20% to 25% being singletons. The sample was also linked to a second study, of T cells of mothers and their children.

The sample consisted of blood. The receptors here all came from a girl aged 2 to 10 in good health.

V gene TRBV28 combines with J gene TRBJ2-2; 7 nucleotides align to TRBD2. The CDR3 runs 16 residues. Per germline, CDR1 MDHEN and CDR2 SYDVKM. Trimming cost V 4 bases and J 7 bases; bases outside gene matches: 12. The DNA for the CDR3 is TGTGCCAGCAGTTCTCCCCTATGGGGAGGGAACGGGGAGCTGTTTTTT. Residues: CASSSPLWGGNGELFF.

CDR3 sequence (DNA): TGCAGTGCTAGCGACTACCAAGAGACCCAGTACTTC. This sequence encodes CSASDYQETQYF. The rearrangement joins TRBV20-1 to TRBJ2-5; D is undetermined. CDR1 DFQATT and CDR2 SNEGSKA come from the germline V gene (reference sequence). Trimming left V 3 bases short and J 0 bases short, with 5 bases between. This CDR3 spans 12 amino acids.

A few counts support this clonotype. The genes are TRBV10-3 and TRBJ2-5; D tentatively fits TRBD1 or TRBD2 (5 bases each). This CDR3 is 14 amino acids long. Germline CDR1 ENHRY, CDR2 SYGVKD. V was shortened by 10 bases and J by 10 bases, with 25 bases between the two germline ends. The CDR3 protein is CATYPGTGRLDQYF. The DNA of the CDR3 is TGTGCCACTTACCCGGGGACCGGGCGATTGGACCAGTACTTC.

Only a few counts were recorded for this clonotype. V usage is TRBV7-2 and J usage is TRBJ2-1, with D perhaps TRBD1 (5 bases). The length of the CDR3 is 14 residues. V was trimmed by 11 bases and J by 6 bases, leaving 20 bases between them. Germline CDR1 reads SGHTA; CDR2 reads FQGNSA. The CDR3: CAGDRRPGANEQFF. The CDR3 coding sequence is TGTGCCGGTGACAGAAGGCCAGGCGCCAATGAGCAGTTCTTC.

V usage is TRBV20-1 and J usage is TRBJ2-7, with 9 bases that match TRBD1. J gave up 3 bases and V 0 bases, and 9 bases lay outside the gene matches. The germline gives CDR1 DFQATT, CDR2 SNEGSKA (reference sequence). CDR3 length: 16 residues. The chain's CDR3 is CSARDPGTGSLYEQYF. In DNA form, the CDR3 reads TGCAGTGCTAGAGATCCGGGGACAGGGAGTCTCTACGAGCAGTACTTC.

This chain joins TRBV29-1 and TRBJ2-5; D uncertain. The DNA end favors TRBJ2-1, so the J call may be wrong. Germline V gene sequence: CDR1 SQVTM, CDR2 ANQGSEA. The CDR3 is 13 residues long. DNA of the CDR3: TGCAGCCCCTTTTTAGTTGCCTACAATGAGCAGTTCTTC. It specifies CSPFLVAYNEQFF.

The chain joins TRBV7-9 to TRBJ2-3; no firm D call. CDR3 length: 12 amino acids. V shed 8 bases and J shed 0 bases, with 6 bases lying between them. Looked up from germline, CDR1 is SEHNR and CDR2 is FQNEAQ (reference sequence). CDR3 in amino acids: CASAQSTDTQYF. CDR3 in DNA: TGTGCCAGCGCCCAAAGCACAGATACGCAGTATTTT.

This sequence joins TRBV3-1 and TRBJ2-3; the D gene is possibly TRBD2 (5 bases). The CDR3 has 15 amino acids. Germline values: CDR1 LGHDT, CDR2 YNNKEL (reference sequence). Between the trimmed V and J ends, which lost 0 bases and 3 bases, there was a span of 10 bases. CDR3 in DNA: TGTGCCAGCAGCCAAGAAGCCGGGGTTACAGATACGCAGTATTTT. This codes for CASSQEAGVTDTQYF.

CDR3 region: CASGASLGETQYF. Here the CDR3 DNA reads TGTGCCAGCGGCGCATCACTGGGCGAGACCCAGTACTTC. The chain joins TRBV9 to TRBJ2-5; D uncertain. The germline CDR1 and CDR2 sequences are SGDLS and YYNGEE. Trimming removed 7 bases at V and 5 bases at J, with 15 bases between. CDR3 size: 13 residues.

V and J are TRBV4-3 and TRBJ2-6, with a tentative D call TRBD2 (5 bases). Germline V lookup: CDR1 LGHNA, CDR2 YSLEER. The CDR3 sequence is 17 residues long. Trimming removed 5 bases at V and 0 bases at J, with 14 bases between. The CDR3 region is CASSGGSLNSGANVLTF. CDR3 coding DNA: TGCGCCAGCAGCGGAGGCAGTTTAAACTCTGGGGCCAACGTCCTGACTTTC.

This clonotype was found a few times. The chain has TRBV7-9 and TRBJ2-1; tentatively, D is TRBD1 (5 bases). In germline, CDR1 is SEHNR, CDR2 FQNEAQ (reference sequence). V shed 5 bases and J shed 0 bases, with 14 bases lying between them. There are 16 residues in the CDR3. CDR3: CASSSQQGSSYNEQFF. DNA of the CDR3: TGTGCCAGCAGCAGTCAGCAGGGTAGCTCCTACAATGAGCAGTTCTTC.

This chain uses TRBV20-1 with TRBJ2-1, with D possibly being TRBD2 (5 bases). This CDR3 has 15 amino acids. CDR1 is DFQATT, CDR2 SNEGSKA, per germline (reference sequence). This chain's CDR3 is CSTKWVAADYNEQFF. The CDR3 region has the DNA TGCAGCACAAAGTGGGTTGCAGCGGACTACAATGAGCAGTTCTTC.

The chain has TRBV27 and TRBJ2-7, with D possibly matching TRBD1 (6 bases). Looked up from germline, CDR1 is MNHEY and CDR2 is SMNVEV (reference sequence). V gave up 8 bases and J gave up 3 bases, with 17 bases separating them. The CDR3 consists of 14 residues. In DNA form, the CDR3 reads TGTGCCAGCGGTTCCTTGGACAGTCTCTACGAGCAGTACTTC. Amino acids: CASGSLDSLYEQYF.

This clonotype was found once. The CDR3 nucleotides read TGTGCCAGCAGGAATCAGGGGTTCACTGAAGCTTTCTTT. This translates into CASRNQGFTEAFF. The chain couples TRBV12-3 or TRBV12-4 to TRBJ1-1; a weak D match, TRBD1 (6 bases). Trimming left V 6 bases short and J 4 bases short, with 12 bases between. CDR3 size: 13 residues.

This chain uses TRBV28 with TRBJ2-7; a weak D match, TRBD2 (6 bases). CDR1 is MDHEN and CDR2 is SYDVKM in the germline V gene. Trimming took off 6 bases at V and 3 bases at J, with 27 bases between the two ends. The CDR3 has 18 amino acids. The DNA of the CDR3 is TGTGCCAGCAGAGGAAACCTGGATAGACTAGAAGTTTACTACGAGCAGTACTTC. This encodes CASRGNLDRLEVYYEQYF.

The chain has TRBV7-2 and TRBJ2-1, with a weak D call TRBD2 (5 bases). Trimming shortened V by 5 bases and J by 6 bases, and 14 bases separated the two germline ends. Germline lookup yields CDR1 SGHTA and CDR2 FQGNSA. This CDR3 comprises 14 residues. CDR3 sequence: CASSPRVVGNEQFF. DNA for the CDR3: TGTGCCAGCAGCCCGAGGGTGGTGGGCAATGAGCAGTTCTTC. The full variable domain, rest sourced from reference TRBV7-2 and TRBJ2-1, is GAGVSQSPSNKVTEKGKDVELRCDPISGHTALYWYRQSLGQGLEFLIYFQGNSAPDKSGLPSDRFSAERTGGSVSTLTIQRTQQEDSAVYLCASSPRVVGNEQFFGPGTRLTVL.

In this sample, this clonotype turned up once. The chain uses TRBV9 and TRBJ2-5; D gene unclear. This CDR3 region has 18 residues. The germline V gene encodes CDR1 SGDLS and CDR2 YYNGEE. V dropped 3 bases and J dropped 2 bases, with 23 bases sitting between them. The chain's CDR3 is CASSAGGVAGPLQETQYF. The CDR3 nucleotides read TGTGCCAGCAGCGCGGGTGGCGTGGCCGGACCACTTCAAGAGACCCAGTACTTC.

This chain connects TRBV28 to TRBJ2-5, with 8 bases that match TRBD1. Trimming cost V 6 bases and J 1 base; bases outside gene matches: 7. The CDR3 runs 15 residues. The germline CDR1 and CDR2 sequences are MDHEN and SYDVKM. The chain's CDR3 is CASSTQGAFQETQYF. Written as DNA, the CDR3 is TGTGCCAGCAGCACTCAGGGGGCCTTCCAAGAGACCCAGTACTTC.